One sample yielded the 32 T cell receptor beta chains listed below, sequenced in a study of shared clonotypes between healthy human individuals. The assay was immunoSEQ multiplex PCR, and TCRdb's table has in-frame clones only and misses some. The profile shows under 350,000 clones, roughly 84% of them singletons. Sequencing used memory CD8+ T cells sorted from blood. Specified subset: CD45RO+ cells pooled with CCR7-negative TemRA cells. These receptors were collected from a young man in good health.

Notes on this clone: Different DNA sequences within this sample yield the same CDR3. The chain uses TRBV9 and TRBJ2-5; TRBD1 is a possible D gene (7 bases). The germline CDR1 and CDR2 sequences are SGDLS and YYNGEE. The V and J ends lost 2 bases and 3 bases respectively, with 11 bases between them. This CDR3 region has 14 residues. CDR3 in DNA: TGTGCCAGCAGCGTCGGCGGGACAGAAGAGACCCAGTACTTC. Protein product: CASSVGGTEETQYF.

The chain links TRBV12-1 to TRBJ2-5. TRBV12-1 has pseudogene status. The CDR3 length is 18 residues. CDR3 sequence (DNA): TGTGCCAGCAGCTTTGCGGGGAACCCCTCTCAGTACCAAGAGACCCAGTACTTC. Translated, it gives CASSFAGNPSQYQETQYF.

J is TRBJ2-7 and V is TRBV4-3, with TRBD1 matching 8 bases. Germline CDR1 and CDR2: LGHNA and YSLEER. The ends lost 4 bases at V and 3 bases at J; junction bases unmatched: 8. The CDR3 is 15 amino acids. CDR3 loop: CASSPTGAGDYEQYF. CDR3 in DNA: TGCGCCAGCAGCCCGACAGGGGCCGGGGACTACGAGCAGTACTTC.

The genes are TRBV13 and TRBJ2-7; 7 positions agree with TRBD1. Germline CDR1 is PRHDT and CDR2 is FYEKMQ (reference sequence). CDR3 size: 15 residues. V dropped 5 bases and J dropped 1; count of bases not matched to a gene: 8. The CDR3 bases are TGTGCCAGCAGCACCGACAGGGCGAGATCCTACGAGCAGTACTTC. As protein: CASSTDRARSYEQYF.

This clone has only a few counts. The genes are TRBV7-9 and TRBJ2-1; TRBD2 matches at 8 bases. The germline CDR1 and CDR2 sequences are SEHNR and FQNEAQ (reference sequence). The J segment lost 14 bases and the V segment lost 8 bases, leaving 8 bases of the junction unmatched. The CDR3 consists of 11 residues. CDR3 loop: CASGTSGPEFF. In DNA form, the CDR3 reads TGTGCCAGCGGCACTAGCGGTCCAGAGTTCTTC.

This chain joins TRBV27 and TRBJ1-5; D is perhaps TRBD1 (5 bases). Per the germline V gene, CDR1 is MNHEY and CDR2 is SMNVEV (reference sequence). This CDR3 comprises 15 residues. Between the trimmed V and J ends, which lost 5 bases and 3 bases, there was a span of 14 bases. The CDR3 spells CASSHLGGFNQPQHF. The CDR3 DNA follows: TGTGCCAGCAGTCACCTGGGGGGGTTCAATCAGCCCCAGCATTTT.

This clone was detected only a few times. This chain connects TRBV28 to TRBJ1-1; D perhaps matches TRBD1 (6 bases). Between the trimmed V and J ends, which lost 2 bases and 4 bases, there was a span of 14 bases. CDR1 MDHEN and CDR2 SYDVKM come from the germline V gene. The CDR3 is 15 amino acids. The CDR3 reads CASSLPLTGATEAFF. CDR3 nucleotides: TGTGCCAGCAGTTTACCCCTGACAGGAGCCACTGAAGCTTTCTTT.

V gene TRBV7-6 combines with J gene TRBJ2-7, with TRBD2 matching 8 bases. The CDR3 runs to 13 residues. V shed 6 bases and J 5 bases; nucleotides not matched to a gene: 6. CDR1 SGHVS and CDR2 FNYEAQ come from the germline V gene. The CDR3 DNA reads TGTGCCAGCAGTCACGGACTAGCCCACGAGCAGTACTTC. Protein sequence: CASSHGLAHEQYF.

This clone was counted ten times or more. The chain uses TRBV27 and TRBJ2-3; D is undetermined. The CDR3 is made up of 8 amino acids. V was clipped by 7 bases and J by 13 bases, with 6 bases between them. CDR1 and CDR2 from the germline V gene are MNHEY and SMNVEV (reference sequence). The CDR3 spells CASTHKYF. In DNA form, the CDR3 reads TGTGCCAGCACTCATAAGTATTTT.

The chain is built from TRBV10-3 and TRBJ1-4; 8 nucleotides line up with TRBD1. This CDR3 has 12 amino acids. Germline assignment: CDR1 ENHRY and CDR2 SYGVKD. With 8 bases clipped from V and 8 bases from J, the junction kept 4 bases outside the gene matches. CDR3 protein: CAIAGGGEKLFF. The CDR3 nucleotides read TGTGCCATCGCAGGGGGCGGGGAAAAACTGTTTTTT.

This clone has just one count. The chain employs TRBV6-5 and TRBJ2-3, with D uncertain. V dropped 7 bases and J dropped 2 bases, with 10 bases sitting between them. Germline CDR1 MNHEY, CDR2 SVGAGI. This CDR3 has 13 amino acids. The CDR3 loop reads CASKQSYTDTQYF. The DNA of the CDR3 is TGTGCCAGCAAACAGAGTTACACAGATACGCAGTATTTT.

This clone was detected once. The chain couples TRBV5-8 to TRBJ1-5; 9 positions agree with TRBD1. This CDR3 comprises 14 residues. V lost 3 bases to trimming and J lost 5 bases; unmatched junction nucleotides: 3. The germline V gene has CDR1 SGHTS and CDR2 YDEGEE. The CDR3 here is CASSWDRADQPQHF. DNA of the CDR3: TGTGCCAGCAGCTGGGACAGGGCGGATCAGCCCCAGCATTTT.

Notes on this clone: Other DNA sequences within the sample encode an identical CDR3. The chain combines TRBV6-5 with TRBJ2-7, with TRBD1 identical over 7 bases. The CDR3 runs to 13 residues. V shed 2 bases and J 4 bases; nucleotides not matched to a gene: 2. CDR1 MNHEY and CDR2 SVGAGI come from the germline V gene. The CDR3: CASSYKTGYEQYF. CDR3 nucleotide sequence: TGTGCCAGCAGTTACAAGACAGGGTACGAGCAGTACTTC.

This clone turned up a few times. The chain couples TRBV14 to TRBJ1-2; the D gene is possibly TRBD1 (6 bases). Per germline, CDR1 SGHDN and CDR2 FVKESK. There are 15 residues in the CDR3. V dropped 0 bases and J dropped 4 bases, with 12 bases sitting between them. CDR3 bases: TGTGCCAGCAGCCAAGATTTTCAGGGGAGCTATGGCTACACCTTC. It is translated as CASSQDFQGSYGYTF.

The table lists this clone with a count of one. The V gene is TRBV6-6, the J gene TRBJ1-3; D is uncertain. The CDR3 has 13 residues. CDR1 is MNHNY, CDR2 SVGAGI, per germline (reference sequence). V lost 0 bases to trimming and J lost 3 bases, with 3 bases between them. CDR3 protein: CASSYSRGNTIYF. The CDR3 nucleotides are TGTGCCAGCAGTTACTCGCGTGGAAACACCATATATTTT.

The gene calls are TRBV5-6 and TRBJ2-1, with D unclear. This CDR3 region has 13 residues. Trimming removed 2 bases at V and 7 bases at J, with 10 bases between. Germline V gene sequence: CDR1 SGHDT, CDR2 YYEEEE. Written as DNA, the CDR3 is TGTGCCAGCAGCTTATTTGGGGTAAATGAGCAGTTCTTC. It translates to CASSLFGVNEQFF.

The V call is TRBV4-1, the J call TRBJ1-2, with D maybe TRBD1 (5 bases). The CDR3 is 17 amino acids. Trimming removed 0 bases at V and 5 bases at J, with 19 bases between. Germline V CDR1 and CDR2: MGHRA, YSYEKL. As DNA, the CDR3 is TGCGCCAGCAGCCAAGATCTAGAGGAGGGGTACTTATATGGCTACACCTTC. The encoded protein is CASSQDLEEGYLYGYTF.

As DNA, the CDR3 is TGCGCCAGCAGCCAAGCTGCAGGATCTAACTATGGCTACACCTTC. Its translation: CASSQAAGSNYGYTF. The genes are TRBV4-1 and TRBJ1-2, with unresolved D. V was shortened by 1 base and J by 0 bases, with 9 bases between the two germline ends. In germline, CDR1 is MGHRA, CDR2 YSYEKL. The CDR3 contains 15 residues.

This chain links TRBV5-1 with TRBJ1-2, with 7 bases fitting TRBD1. The CDR3 contains 14 residues. Germline V gives CDR1 SGHRS, CDR2 YFSETQ. V dropped 3 bases and J dropped 4; count of bases not matched to a gene: 6. DNA for the CDR3: TGCGCCAGCAGCTCCCAGGGACAGTCCTATGGCTACACCTTC. Translated: CASSSQGQSYGYTF. The full variable domain, with the rest looked up from reference TRBV5-1 and TRBJ1-2, is KAGVTQTPRYLIKTRGQQVTLSCSPISGHRSVSWYQQTPGQGLQFLFEYFSETQRNKGNFPGRFSGRQFSNSRSEMNVSTLELGDSALYLCASSSQGQSYGYTFGSGTRLTVV.

The rearrangement uses TRBV10-3 and TRBJ2-2, with D perhaps given as TRBD1 or TRBD2 (5 bases each). The V gene's germline CDR1 is ENHRY and CDR2 SYGVKD. The CDR3 spans 19 residues. Trimming pared 4 bases from V and 8 bases from J, leaving 29 bases between. The CDR3 nucleotides read TGTGCCATCAGTGGAGGACAACCACGCTTCTCCGGGATGGGTGGGGAGCTGTTTTTT. It specifies CAISGGQPRFSGMGGELFF.

J is TRBJ1-5 and V is TRBV5-6; TRBD1 agrees at 10 bases. V shed 3 bases, J shed 3 bases, and the junction held 3 bases outside the gene matches. CDR3 length: 15 amino acids. Germline-derived CDR1 and CDR2 are SGHDT and YYEEEE. The chain's CDR3 is CASSSGQGFNQPQHF. The CDR3 region has the DNA TGTGCCAGCAGCTCGGGACAGGGGTTCAATCAGCCCCAGCATTTT.

The chain has TRBV7-2 and TRBJ1-2; D ambiguous. The CDR3 length is 13 residues. Germline assignment: CDR1 SGHTA and CDR2 FQGNSA. Trimming stripped 7 bases from V and 5 bases from J, with 14 bases between. CDR3 region: CASTPVEEYGYTF. CDR3 in DNA: TGTGCCAGCACCCCGGTGGAGGAATATGGCTACACCTTC.

There are a few counts of this clone. Other DNA sequences in the same sample also yield this CDR3. V gene TRBV6-5 combines with J gene TRBJ1-2; TRBD1 matches 9 bases. Per the germline V gene, CDR1 is MNHEY and CDR2 is SVGAGI. The CDR3 covers 14 residues. J was trimmed by 4 bases and V by 4 bases; bases with no gene match: 4. DNA for the CDR3: TGTGCCAGCAGTTCACAGGGGGCCGGCTATGGCTACACCTTC. Translated: CASSSQGAGYGYTF.

The V and J genes are TRBV28 and TRBJ1-5, with TRBD1 matching over 8 bases. Germline V gene sequence: CDR1 MDHEN, CDR2 SYDVKM. CDR3 length: 14 residues. V trimming: 5 bases; J trimming: 4 bases; junction bases outside the gene matches: 4. The CDR3 nucleotides read TGTGCCAGCAGTCAACAGGGGGGAAATCAGCCCCAGCATTTT. Translated, it gives CASSQQGGNQPQHF.

Of note for this clone: Being one base from a much bigger clone, this may be a read error. The chain uses TRBV5-1 and TRBJ2-7, with 7 bases that match TRBD2. V lost 7 bases, J lost 5 bases, and 12 bases stayed unmatched. This CDR3 contains 14 residues. The germline V gene encodes CDR1 SGHRS and CDR2 YFSETQ. The CDR3 protein is CASGAGGAGDEQYF. The CDR3 DNA reads TGCGCCAGCGGGGCCGGTGGGGCGGGGGACGAGCAGTACTTC.

J is TRBJ2-7 and V is TRBV27; the match to TRBD2 covers 7 bases. The germline V gene has CDR1 MNHEY and CDR2 SMNVEV (reference sequence). Trimming removed 4 bases from V and 3 bases from J; junction bases left unmatched: 3. The CDR3 is made up of 13 amino acids. DNA of the CDR3: TGTGCCAGCAGTTGGGGACTACTCTACGAGCAGTACTTC. It encodes CASSWGLLYEQYF.

The chain combines TRBV7-8 with TRBJ2-7; possibly TRBD1 or TRBD2 for D (5 bases each). This CDR3 has 15 residues. Germline V gene lookup returns CDR1 SGHVS and CDR2 FQNEAQ. V was pared by 4 bases and J by 3 bases, with 16 bases between. CDR3 protein: CASSSWDLGVYEQYF. CDR3 DNA: TGTGCCAGCAGCTCCTGGGACCTTGGAGTCTACGAGCAGTACTTC.

The chain has TRBV10-3 and TRBJ1-5; TRBD1 might be the D (5 bases). The germline CDR1 and CDR2 sequences are ENHRY and SYGVKD. CDR3 size: 14 residues. Trimming removed 6 bases from V and 4 bases from J, with 13 bases in between. DNA for the CDR3: TGTGCCATCAGACCTGACAGTCCTAATCAGCCCCAGCATTTT. It specifies CAIRPDSPNQPQHF.

This chain uses TRBV27 with TRBJ2-7; tentatively, D is TRBD1 (5 bases). V lost 2 bases and J lost 3, with 11 bases in between. Germline CDR1 reads MNHEY; CDR2 reads SMNVEV (reference sequence). The CDR3 extends over 14 amino acids. CDR3 sequence reads: CASSLTTESYEQYF. As DNA, the CDR3 is TGTGCCAGCAGTTTAACGACAGAAAGCTACGAGCAGTACTTC.

The chain employs TRBV25-1 and TRBJ2-7; D remains ambiguous. Germline loops: CDR1 MGHDK, CDR2 SYGVNS. CDR3 length: 13 residues. Trimming took off 6 bases at V and 6 bases at J, with 15 bases between the two ends. CDR3 bases: TGTGCCAGCAGAAACGCCGGAGTAAGCGAGCAGTACTTC. This translates into CASRNAGVSEQYF.

The chain couples TRBV7-2 to TRBJ1-2; D unresolved. Trimming left V 1 base short and J 2 bases short, with 8 bases between. Germline V lookup: CDR1 SGHTA, CDR2 FQGNSA. The CDR3 extends over 14 amino acids. This chain's CDR3 is CASSLVPVNYGYTF. The CDR3 nucleotides read TGTGCCAGCAGCTTAGTCCCAGTAAACTATGGCTACACCTTC.

This clone was detected once. The chain links TRBV4-1 to TRBJ2-2; the match to TRBD1 covers 11 bases. V trimming: 1 base; J trimming: 9 bases; junction bases outside the gene matches: 4. This CDR3 is 15 amino acids long. Germline V gene data show CDR1 as MGHRA and CDR2 as YSYEKL. The CDR3: CASSQVGQGAWELFF. The CDR3 DNA sequence: TGCGCCAGCAGCCAAGTAGGACAGGGGGCCTGGGAGCTGTTTTTT.